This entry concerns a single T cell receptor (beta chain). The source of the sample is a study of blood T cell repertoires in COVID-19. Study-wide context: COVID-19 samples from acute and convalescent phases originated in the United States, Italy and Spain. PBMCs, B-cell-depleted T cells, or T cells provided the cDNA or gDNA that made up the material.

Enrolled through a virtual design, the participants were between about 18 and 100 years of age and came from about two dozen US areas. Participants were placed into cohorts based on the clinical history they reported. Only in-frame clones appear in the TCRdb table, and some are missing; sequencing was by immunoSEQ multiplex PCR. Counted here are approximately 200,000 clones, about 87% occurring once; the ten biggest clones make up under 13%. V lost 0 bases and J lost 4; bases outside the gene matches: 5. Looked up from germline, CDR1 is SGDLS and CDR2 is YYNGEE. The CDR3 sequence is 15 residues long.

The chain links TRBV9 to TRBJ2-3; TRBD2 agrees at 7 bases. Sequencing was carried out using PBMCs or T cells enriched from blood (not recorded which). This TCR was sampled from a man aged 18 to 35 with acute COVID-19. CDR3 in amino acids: CASSVAGRMSDTQYF. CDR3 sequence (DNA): TGTGCCAGCAGCGTAGCCGGGAGGATGTCAGATACGCAGTATTTT.